This T cell receptor beta chain was observed in a study of tumor-infiltrating lymphocytes in primary liver carcinoma. V lost 4 bases, J lost 7 bases, and 14 bases lay in between. Germline values: CDR1 SGHRS, CDR2 YFSETQ. There are 14 residues in the CDR3. TCR beta cDNA was made from 450 to 500 ng total RNA with a constant-region primer. The TCR beta library was amplified through three nested multiplex PCR rounds in a modified ARM-PCR procedure. The first two PCR rounds used TRBV1-TRBV30 primers with a Cbeta primer, around 10 cycles each. TCRdb re-derived calls from the multiplex PCR reads in MiXCR, one entry per CDR3 protein. The table records 150,000 to 200,000 distinct CDR3 sequences, roughly 80% of them present only once. Co-extraction of both nucleic acids (RNA and DNA) used roughly 18-32 mg of unsorted bulk tissue.

V is TRBV5-1 and J is TRBJ2-2; unclear D gene. The TCR originated in a man between 35 and 55 years old with primary liver carcinoma and hepatitis B virus infection. The specimen was tumor tissue from primary liver carcinoma. CDR3 protein: CASSLIGDIGELFF. DNA for the CDR3: TGCGCCAGCAGCCTGATCGGAGACATCGGGGAGCTGTTTTTT.